One T cell receptor beta chain is described in this entry. Germline values: CDR1 SGHTA, CDR2 FQGTGA. This CDR3 contains 13 residues. The germline V and J ends were trimmed by 5 bases and 7 bases, with 12 bases remaining between them. Unique molecular identifiers were incorporated when the TCRbeta library was constructed. TCRdb processed the PCR reads anew with MiXCR; each CDR3 protein has one entry. The profile covers 300,000 to 400,000 distinct CDR3 sequences, with 13% appearing a single time and 4.3% taken by the ten largest. This entry comes from a study of T-cell reconstitution after alpha-beta-depleted transplantation in children.

The sequenced sample was PBMCs, obtained from the stem cell graft. The genes are TRBV7-3 and TRBJ1-5; D unclear. The source is a human donor who donated a stem cell graft to a child with Fanconi anemia. CDR3 nucleotides: TGTGCCAGCAGCCCCCTCCCTGGCCAGCCCCAGCATTTT. Its protein product is CASSPLPGQPQHF.